The 4 T cell receptor beta chains below come from one sample, sequenced in a study of glioma-infiltrating T cells. TCR alpha and beta CDR3 regions were amplified from RNA using iRepertoire nested multiplex PCR. TCRdb processed the multiplex PCR reads anew with MiXCR; each CDR3 protein has one entry. This sample has approximately 400,000 distinct CDR3 sequences, with 41% found just once. Specimen: glioma tissue, nonneoplastic brain tissue, or PBMCs (not recorded which). The receptors were sampled from a human donor with low-grade glioma or glioblastoma, undergoing nonglioma brain surgery, or in good health (not recorded which).

For the CDR3, the DNA is TGTGCCAGCTCGACCGGGACTAGCGGGAGGGCCACCTACGAGCAGTACTTC. Translating gives CASSTGTSGRATYEQYF. The chain carries TRBV27 and TRBJ2-7; TRBD2 matches 16 bases. V was clipped by 8 bases and J by 2 bases; unmatched bases: 9. Germline CDR1 is MNHEY and CDR2 is SMNVEV (reference sequence). CDR3 length: 17 amino acids.

The rearrangement links TRBV5-1 to TRBJ1-5, with D possibly matching TRBD1 (5 bases). The ends were cut back, 4 bases at V and 6 bases at J, with 17 bases in the middle. The CDR3 is made up of 15 amino acids. Germline lookup yields CDR1 SGHRS and CDR2 YFSETQ. CDR3 sequence reads: CASSPWGVWGQPQHF. The CDR3 DNA follows: TGCGCCAGCAGCCCCTGGGGGGTGTGGGGTCAGCCCCAGCATTTT.

The rearrangement uses TRBV3-1 and TRBJ2-1; D might be TRBD1 or TRBD2, each matching 5 bases. The germline V and J ends were trimmed by 1 base and 4 bases, with 14 bases remaining between them. This CDR3 comprises 16 residues. CDR1 and CDR2 (germline): LGHDT, YNNKEL (reference sequence). CDR3 region: CASSQGGTPKYNEQFF. Written as DNA, the CDR3 is TGTGCCAGCAGCCAAGGGGGGACCCCCAAATACAATGAGCAGTTCTTC.

The V gene is TRBV5-1, the J gene TRBJ2-7, with TRBD2 matching 7 bases. This CDR3 contains 14 residues. In germline, CDR1 is SGHRS, CDR2 YFSETQ. V dropped 2 bases and J dropped 3; count of bases not matched to a gene: 5. CDR3 nucleotide sequence: TGCGCCAGCAGCTTTCGAGCGGGAATCTACGAGCAGTACTTC. This sequence encodes CASSFRAGIYEQYF.